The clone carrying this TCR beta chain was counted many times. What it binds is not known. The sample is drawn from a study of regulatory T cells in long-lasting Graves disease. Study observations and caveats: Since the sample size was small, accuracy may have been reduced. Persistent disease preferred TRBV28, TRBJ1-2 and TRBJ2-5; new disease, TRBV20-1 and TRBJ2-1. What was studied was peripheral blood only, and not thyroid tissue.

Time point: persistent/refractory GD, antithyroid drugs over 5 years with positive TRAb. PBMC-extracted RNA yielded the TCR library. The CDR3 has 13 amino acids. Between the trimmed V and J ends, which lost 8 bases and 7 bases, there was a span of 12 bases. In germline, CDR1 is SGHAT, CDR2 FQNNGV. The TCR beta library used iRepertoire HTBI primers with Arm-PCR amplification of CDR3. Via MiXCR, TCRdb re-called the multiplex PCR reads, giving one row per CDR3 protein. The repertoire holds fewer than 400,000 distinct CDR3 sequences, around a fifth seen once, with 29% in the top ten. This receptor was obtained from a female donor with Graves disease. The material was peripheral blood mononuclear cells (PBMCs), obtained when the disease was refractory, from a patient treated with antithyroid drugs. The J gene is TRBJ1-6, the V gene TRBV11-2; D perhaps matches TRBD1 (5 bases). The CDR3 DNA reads TGTGCCAGCTCACCAGGGCCAAATTCACCCCTCCACTTT. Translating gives CASSPGPNSPLHF.